A selection of T cell receptor beta chains follows, all from one sample in a study of regulatory T cells in long-lasting Graves disease. TCRdb independently ran MiXCR on the multiplex PCR reads; one entry per CDR3 protein. The table lists about 430,000 distinct CDR3 sequences, approximately 22% of them singletons. Sequencing was performed on peripheral blood mononuclear cells (PBMCs), taken when the disease was refractory, from a patient treated with antithyroid drugs. The receptor source for this set is a female donor with Graves disease. The CDR3 runs from the conserved cysteine through the conserved F or W. Fields, in order: J gene, D gene, V gene, clone size, CDR3 DNA, CDR3 protein. A D gene is named only where the DNA matches it firmly. Some rows mark clone size as missing; the rest say once, few, many or name a class of expanded clone.

j_call: TRBJ2-2; d_call: NA; v_call: TRBV5-5; clone_size: NA; cdr3_nt: TGTGCCAGCAGCTTGTTTTTTTTGGCGGCCGCCGGCGGACATAACACCGGGGAGCTGTTTTTT; cdr3_aa: CASSLFFLAAAGGHNTGELFF
j_call: TRBJ2-7; d_call: NA; v_call: TRBV15; clone_size: NA; cdr3_nt: TGTGCCACCAGCAGACTTCCCCTCTACGAGCAGTACTTC; cdr3_aa: CATSRLPLYEQYF
j_call: TRBJ1-6; d_call: NA; v_call: TRBV15; clone_size: few; cdr3_nt: TGTGCCACCAGCAGAGTTGGGGTCGGCTCCTATAATTCACCCCTCCACTTT; cdr3_aa: CATSRVGVGSYNSPLHF
j_call: TRBJ1-4; d_call: NA; v_call: TRBV25-1; clone_size: few; cdr3_nt: TGTGCCAGCGCGGGAGAGGTAGTAACTAATGAAAAACTGTTTTTT; cdr3_aa: CASAGEVVTNEKLFF
j_call: TRBJ2-5; d_call: NA; v_call: TRBV20-1; clone_size: many; cdr3_nt: TGCAGTGCTGCGACTAGAGTAGAGACCCAGTACTTC; cdr3_aa: CSAATRVETQYF
j_call: TRBJ1-1; d_call: NA; v_call: TRBV7-9; clone_size: NA; cdr3_nt: TGTGCCAGCAGCTTAGGGGACTCCCCCCGCGAAGCTTTCTTT; cdr3_aa: CASSLGDSPREAFF
j_call: TRBJ2-7; d_call: NA; v_call: TRBV29-1; clone_size: NA; cdr3_nt: TGCAGCGTTGAAGACGATCAGGGCCGATTGGAGCAGTACTTC; cdr3_aa: CSVEDDQGRLEQYF
j_call: TRBJ1-2; d_call: NA; v_call: TRBV7-9; clone_size: few; cdr3_nt: TGTGCCAGCAGCTTACTTGGGGCATACACCTTC; cdr3_aa: CASSLLGAYTF
j_call: TRBJ2-6; d_call: NA; v_call: TRBV19; clone_size: NA; cdr3_nt: TGTGCCAGTAGTACCCGGGGGGCGACGGGGGCCAACGTCCTGACTTTC; cdr3_aa: CASSTRGATGANVLTF
j_call: TRBJ2-7; d_call: NA; v_call: TRBV4-1; clone_size: few; cdr3_nt: TGCGCCAGCAGCCAAGAACCAACCTACGAGCAGTACTTC; cdr3_aa: CASSQEPTYEQYF
j_call: TRBJ2-7; d_call: NA; v_call: TRBV25-1; clone_size: few; cdr3_nt: TGTGCCAGCAGATCCGACAGCAGCTCCTACGAGCAGTACTTC; cdr3_aa: CASRSDSSSYEQYF
j_call: TRBJ2-5; d_call: NA; v_call: TRBV15; clone_size: many; cdr3_nt: TGTTGGGTGGGAGAGACCCAGTACTTC; cdr3_aa: CWVGETQYF
j_call: TRBJ2-7; d_call: TRBD2; v_call: TRBV6-5; clone_size: many; cdr3_nt: TGTGCCAGCAGTTATATAGGCGGGAGCGGTAACGAGCAGTACTTC; cdr3_aa: CASSYIGGSGNEQYF
j_call: TRBJ1-5; d_call: NA; v_call: TRBV28; clone_size: once; cdr3_nt: TGTGCCAGCAATTTGGGGGGAAGCAATCAGCCCCAGCATTTT; cdr3_aa: CASNLGGSNQPQHF
j_call: TRBJ2-4; d_call: NA; v_call: TRBV7-2; clone_size: many; cdr3_nt: TGTGCCAGCAGCTTTTCAAGGGTAACCAAAAACATTCAGTACTTC; cdr3_aa: CASSFSRVTKNIQYF
j_call: TRBJ1-2; d_call: NA; v_call: TRBV6-1; clone_size: few; cdr3_nt: TGTGCCAGCAGTACCGACGGCTACTATGGCTACACCTTC; cdr3_aa: CASSTDGYYGYTF
j_call: TRBJ1-5; d_call: TRBD1; v_call: TRBV20-1; clone_size: NA; cdr3_nt: TGCAGTGCTGGGACAGCCCGACTTAGCAATCAGCCCCAGCATTTT; cdr3_aa: CSAGTARLSNQPQHF
j_call: TRBJ1-6; d_call: NA; v_call: TRBV6-5; clone_size: few; cdr3_nt: TGTGCCAGCAGTTGGGGACACGGGGATTCACCCCTCCACTTT; cdr3_aa: CASSWGHGDSPLHF
j_call: TRBJ2-2; d_call: TRBD1; v_call: TRBV12-3/TRBV12-4; clone_size: few; cdr3_nt: TGTGCCAGCAGCCGCCGATCAGGGGGCGCGAACACCGGGGAGCTGTTTTTT; cdr3_aa: CASSRRSGGANTGELFF
j_call: TRBJ1-3; d_call: NA; v_call: TRBV6-2/TRBV6-3; clone_size: NA; cdr3_nt: TGTGCCAGCACCGGGGGGAATCTCGCCGGAAACACCATATATTTT; cdr3_aa: CASTGGNLAGNTIYF
j_call: TRBJ2-2; d_call: TRBD2; v_call: TRBV27; clone_size: NA; cdr3_nt: TGTGCCAGCAGCGGGACTAGCGGGAGGGCTTTTATGGACACCGGGGAGCTGTTTTTT; cdr3_aa: CASSGTSGRAFMDTGELFF